Shown below are 18 T cell receptor beta chains from a single sample sequenced in a study of OX40 agonist ivuxolimab in advanced cancers. Profiled with immunoSEQ multiplex PCR; TCRdb holds only in-frame clones, not every one. The sample contains 90,000 to 100,000 clones, over 75% of which appear only once. Sample: CD4+ or CD8+ T cells sorted from blood, taken in a trial of the OX40 agonist ivuxolimab. Receptors originate from an adult with an advanced solid tumor such as melanoma, head and neck, liver or kidney cancer.

The chain joins TRBV19 to TRBJ2-2; the match to TRBD2 covers 7 bases. From germline, CDR1 is LNHDA and CDR2 SQIVND (reference sequence). CDR3 length: 17 residues. V gave up 5 bases and J gave up 6 bases; unmatched junction bases: 15. The CDR3 reads CASSPKLWGRAPGELFF. The CDR3 nucleotides read TGTGCCAGTAGTCCCAAACTATGGGGGAGGGCCCCCGGGGAGCTGTTTTTT. The full variable domain, with the rest looked up from reference TRBV19 and TRBJ2-2, is DGGITQSPKYLFRKEGQNVTLSCEQNLNHDAMYWYRQDPGQGLRLIYYSQIVNDFQKGDIAEGYSVSREKKESFPLTVTSAQKNPTAFYLCASSPKLWGRAPGELFFGEGSRLTVL.

In regard to this clone: The junction departs from the called germline gene at one end, perhaps through a read error. The chain recombines TRBV7-7 with TRBJ2-1, with a possible D match to TRBD2 (5 bases). The CDR3 loop spans 15 amino acids. Germline V lookup: CDR1 SSHAT, CDR2 FNYEAQ (reference sequence). The DNA of the CDR3 is TGTGCTAGCAGCCGTAGCGAGGAGAGCTACAATGAGCAGTTCTTC. Translating it yields CASSRSEESYNEQFF.

Of note for this clone: Germline and junction disagree at one end, which may indicate a read error. This sequence joins TRBV6-5 and TRBJ2-5; perhaps TRBD1 as D (5 bases). The CDR3 consists of 13 residues. From germline, CDR1 is MNHEY and CDR2 SVGAGI. In DNA, the CDR3 is TGTGCCAGCAGTTACACGGACACAGAGACCCGGTACTTC. This gives the protein CASSYTDTETRYF.

The chain carries TRBV5-1 and TRBJ2-1; TRBD2 matches 7 bases. This CDR3 has 15 residues. Germline V lookup: CDR1 SGHRS, CDR2 YFSETQ. V lost 4 bases, J lost 0 bases, and 4 bases stayed unmatched. CDR3 loop: CASSPGLGSYNEQFF. The CDR3 DNA is TGCGCCAGCAGCCCCGGACTAGGCTCCTACAATGAGCAGTTCTTC. Full variable domain (missing parts from reference TRBV5-1 and TRBJ2-1): KAGVTQTPRYLIKTRGQQVTLSCSPISGHRSVSWYQQTPGQGLQFLFEYFSETQRNKGNFPGRFSGRQFSNSRSEMNVSTLELGDSALYLCASSPGLGSYNEQFFGPGTRLTVL.

The chain recombines TRBV2 with TRBJ2-5; D is perhaps TRBD1 or TRBD2 (5 bases each). The CDR3 has 13 amino acids. The germline V and J ends were trimmed by 6 bases and 5 bases, with 13 bases remaining between them. Per germline, CDR1 SNHLY and CDR2 FYNNEI. This chain's CDR3 is CASRQEVRETQYF. The CDR3 DNA sequence: TGTGCCAGCAGACAGGAGGTGAGGGAGACCCAGTACTTC.

The V and J genes are TRBV2 and TRBJ2-2; D remains ambiguous. The germline gives CDR1 SNHLY, CDR2 FYNNEI. The CDR3 consists of 12 residues. Trimming pared 6 bases from V and 4 bases from J, leaving 6 bases between. The CDR3 loop reads CASRASTGELFF. CDR3 nucleotides: TGTGCCAGCAGGGCCTCCACCGGGGAGCTGTTTTTT.

The chain uses TRBV7-9 and TRBJ2-1; D might be TRBD1 (6 bases). Germline V gene data show CDR1 as SEHNR and CDR2 as FQNEAQ (reference sequence). The germline V and J ends were trimmed by 5 bases and 3 bases, with 8 bases remaining between them. CDR3 length: 13 amino acids. The CDR3: CASSADSYNEQFF. CDR3 nucleotide sequence: TGTGCCAGCAGCGCGGACAGCTACAATGAGCAGTTCTTC.

The chain carries TRBV6-5 and TRBJ2-7; the D gene is possibly TRBD2 (5 bases). This CDR3 comprises 15 residues. The V and J ends lost 2 bases and 2 bases respectively, with 13 bases between them. The V gene's germline CDR1 is MNHEY and CDR2 SVGAGI. The CDR3 coding sequence is TGTGCCAGCAGTTACGGAGGACGTAGGACCTACGAGCAGTACTTC. Translating it yields CASSYGGRRTYEQYF.

This rearrangement joins TRBV9 to TRBJ2-3, with 11 bases lining up with TRBD2. CDR1 and CDR2 from the germline V gene are SGDLS and YYNGEE. The J segment lost 6 bases and the V segment lost 1 base, leaving 7 bases of the junction unmatched. This CDR3 region has 16 residues. CDR3 in DNA: TGTGCCAGCAGCGTACGACTAGCGGGGACTTGGGATACGCAGTATTTT. Protein product: CASSVRLAGTWDTQYF.

The chain joins TRBV2 to TRBJ1-3; D may be TRBD1 (6 bases). Trimming took off 5 bases at V and 0 bases at J, with 14 bases between the two ends. Germline lookup yields CDR1 SNHLY and CDR2 FYNNEI. CDR3 size: 16 residues. CDR3: CASSKETGISGNTIYF. The CDR3 DNA follows: TGTGCCAGCAGTAAAGAAACAGGGATCTCTGGAAACACCATATATTTT.

The chain uses TRBV29-1 and TRBJ2-1, with D hard to call. This CDR3 comprises 14 residues. Trimming removed 6 bases at V and 3 bases at J, with 15 bases between. Germline V gives CDR1 SQVTM, CDR2 ANQGSEA. CDR3 sequence (DNA): TGCAGCGTGGCAGTCGCCCTGTACTACAATGAGCAGTTCTTC. Its translation: CSVAVALYYNEQFF.

The CDR3 here is CASSPLSGFEQYF. The CDR3 nucleotides are TGTGCCAGCAGCCCACTTAGCGGGTTCGAGCAGTACTTC. J is TRBJ2-7 and V is TRBV7-9, with 7 nucleotides matching TRBD2. The length of the CDR3 is 13 residues. Germline lookup yields CDR1 SEHNR and CDR2 FQNEAQ (reference sequence). The J segment lost 6 bases and the V segment lost 5 bases, leaving 7 bases of the junction unmatched.

The chain carries TRBV28 and TRBJ1-1; no definite D call. The CDR3 covers 12 residues. With 1 base removed from V and 3 bases from J, the gap between germline ends came to 3 bases. Looked up from germline, CDR1 is MDHEN and CDR2 is SYDVKM. Written as DNA, the CDR3 is TGTGCCAGCAGTTTATTGGACACTGAAGCTTTCTTT. This codes for CASSLLDTEAFF.

This sequence joins TRBV7-6 and TRBJ2-2, with 11 nucleotides matching TRBD2. V was clipped by 6 bases and J by 1 base; unmatched bases: 4. Germline CDR1 reads SGHVS; CDR2 reads FNYEAQ. This CDR3 has 16 amino acids. In nucleotides, the CDR3 is TGTGCCAGCAGACCTACTAGCGGGGGGAACACCGGGGAGCTGTTTTTT. Its protein product is CASRPTSGGNTGELFF.

This clone showed up just a few times. V and J are TRBV5-4 and TRBJ2-5; no firm D call. The germline V gene encodes CDR1 SGHNT and CDR2 YYREEE (reference sequence). The CDR3 consists of 11 residues. Trimming took 4 bases from V and 4 from J, leaving 5 bases between them. CDR3 nucleotide sequence: TGTGCCAGCAGCAACTCAGAGACCCAGTACTTC. Residues: CASSNSETQYF.

This rearrangement joins TRBV11-2 to TRBJ2-2, with D maybe TRBD2 (5 bases). CDR1 is SGHAT and CDR2 is FQNNGV in the germline V gene. V gave up 3 bases and J gave up 0 bases, with 17 bases separating them. The CDR3 runs to 18 residues. The CDR3 is CASSLGLRGFANTGELFF. CDR3 DNA sequence: TGTGCCAGCAGCTTGGGGTTAAGAGGGTTCGCGAACACCGGGGAGCTGTTTTTT.

This chain links TRBV9 with TRBJ2-2; 12 bases line up with TRBD2. The V and J ends lost 4 bases and 5 bases, in that order; junction bases with no gene match: 12. Looked up from germline, CDR1 is SGDLS and CDR2 is YYNGEE. This CDR3 is 18 amino acids long. The CDR3, as DNA: TGTGCCAGCAGCCTACTGGGACTAGCGGGTCTAGGGACCGGGGAGCTGTTTTTT. Amino acids: CASSLLGLAGLGTGELFF.

This rearrangement joins TRBV30 to TRBJ2-5; 8 bases map to TRBD2. The CDR3 has 15 residues. Germline-derived CDR1 and CDR2 are GTSNPN and SVGIG (reference sequence). V dropped 0 bases and J dropped 5; count of bases not matched to a gene: 8. The CDR3 reads CAWSVTPGGGETQYF. In DNA form, the CDR3 reads TGTGCCTGGAGTGTAACCCCCGGCGGGGGGGAGACCCAGTACTTC.